This T cell receptor beta chain was obtained from a study of T cells expressing NK-cell markers. The CDR3 is 15 residues long. Germline V CDR1 and CDR2: KGHSH, LQKENI. General observations from the study: Dominant NKG2C+ clonotypes accounted for roughly 1.0-8% of CD8+ T cells in about six donors.

Using the 5' RACE reads, TCRdb records one entry per CDR3 protein without DNA. The sample data list approximately 440,000 distinct CDR3 sequences. For this clonotype: Its target is unknown.

The TCR was taken from a woman between 45 and 65 years old in good health. V usage is TRBV18 and J usage is TRBJ2-7. Sample: blood T cells: a sorted CD56 or NKG2C T cell subset, CD4+ or CD8+ T cells, or bulk PBMC T cells (not recorded which). CDR3 sequence reads: CASSPLGRAPYEQYF.